This entry describes one T cell receptor beta chain. Its antigen is still unknown. The sample originates from a study of blood T cells in healthy people across ages. The CDR3 is 16 amino acids. Findings of the study overall: In older individuals, TCR beta diversity per million T cells was lower, falling roughly linearly with age.

Sample-barcoded 5' priming and a J-beta primer mix drove a second PCR of 7 to 11 cycles. In TCRdb, the 5' RACE reads were re-called with MiXCR into one record per CDR3 protein. The sample has around 500,000 distinct CDR3 sequences; around a quarter are singletons. These sequences were also reported in another study, on T cells of mothers and their children.

The chain joins TRBV12-3 or TRBV12-4 to TRBJ2-4; 14 nucleotides agree with TRBD2. The DNA end is more similar to TRBJ2-7, so the J call may be wrong. This sequence was found in a boy aged 2-15 years in good health. Material for sequencing was blood. The CDR3 sequence is CASSPPGLAGGYEQYF. In DNA form, the CDR3 reads TGTGCCAGCAGTCCGCCCGGACTAGCGGGAGGTTACGAGCAGTACTTC.